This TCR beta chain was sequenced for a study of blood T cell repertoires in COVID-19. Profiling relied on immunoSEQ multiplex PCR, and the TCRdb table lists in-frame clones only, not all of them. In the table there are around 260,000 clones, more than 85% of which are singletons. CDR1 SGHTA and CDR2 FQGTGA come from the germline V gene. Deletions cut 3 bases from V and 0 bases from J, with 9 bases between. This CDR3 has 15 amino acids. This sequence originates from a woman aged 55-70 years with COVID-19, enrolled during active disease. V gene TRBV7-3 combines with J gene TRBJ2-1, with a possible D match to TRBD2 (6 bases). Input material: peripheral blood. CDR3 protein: CASSLEGSSYNEQFF. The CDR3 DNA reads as TGTGCCAGCAGCTTGGAGGGGAGCTCCTACAATGAGCAGTTCTTC.